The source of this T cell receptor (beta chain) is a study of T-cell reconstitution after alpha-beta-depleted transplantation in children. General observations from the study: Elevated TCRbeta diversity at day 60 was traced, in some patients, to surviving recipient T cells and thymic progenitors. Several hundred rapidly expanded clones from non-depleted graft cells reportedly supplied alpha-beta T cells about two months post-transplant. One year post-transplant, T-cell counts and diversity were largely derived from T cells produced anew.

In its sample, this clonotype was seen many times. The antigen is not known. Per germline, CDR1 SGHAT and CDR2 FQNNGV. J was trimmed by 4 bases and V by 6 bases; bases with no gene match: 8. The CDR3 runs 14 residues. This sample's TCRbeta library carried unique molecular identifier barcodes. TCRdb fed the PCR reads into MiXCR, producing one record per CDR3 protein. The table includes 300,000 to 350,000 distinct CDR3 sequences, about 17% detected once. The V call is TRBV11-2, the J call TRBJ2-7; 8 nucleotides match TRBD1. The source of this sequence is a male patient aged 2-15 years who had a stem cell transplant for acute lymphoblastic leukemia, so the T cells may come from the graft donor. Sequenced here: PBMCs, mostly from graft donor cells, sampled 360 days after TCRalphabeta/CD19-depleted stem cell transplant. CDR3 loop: CASRGGTGGYEQYF. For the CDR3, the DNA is TGTGCCAGCAGGGGCGGGACAGGTGGTTACGAGCAGTACTTC.